This T cell receptor beta chain was found in a study of beta chain features in type 1 diabetes. Regarding the study as a whole: Researchers report that Type 1 diabetes patients had moderately but significantly shorter TCRB CDR3s across all four CD4+ subsets.

The CDR3 is 14 residues long. Germline CDR1 and CDR2: SEHNR and FQNEAQ (reference sequence). Trimming stripped 3 bases from V and 1 base from J, with 9 bases between. Each sorted fraction was over 95% pure. Comments on this clone: Its antigen is currently unknown. Other DNA sequences in this specimen translate into the identical CDR3.

The isolated RNA, all of it, was reverse transcribed, so expressed TCRB transcripts were what got sequenced. The average output of naive, central memory and regulatory T cell samples was 3 million to 4 million reads. The table came from immunoSEQ multiplex PCR; TCRdb's copy has only in-frame clones and leaves some out. Of under 450,000 clones detected, roughly 16% appear once; the ten largest clones hold under 0.02%. The sample taken for sequencing was naive CD4+ T cells from blood. The V call is TRBV7-9, the J call TRBJ1-1, with D possibly TRBD1 on 6 matching bases. This TCR was recovered from a young woman in good health. DNA of the CDR3: TGTGCCAGCAGCTTGGGACACCAGAACACTGAAGCTTTCTTT. This sequence encodes CASSLGHQNTEAFF.